The clone carrying this TCR beta chain was seen at least ten times. The data were obtained in a study of Graves' ophthalmopathy and Graves' hyperthyroidism. Study summary: Peripheral blood sampling occurred at initial diagnosis, before any treatment.

RNA transcripts were the template, and TCR beta CDR3 regions were amplified from them. First-round RT-PCR used HTBI primers; second-round multiplex PCR followed. TCRdb processed the multiplex PCR reads anew with MiXCR; each CDR3 protein has one entry. The sample consists of fewer than 650,000 distinct CDR3 sequences, over 20% of them appearing once. The CDR3 is 14 residues long. The V and J ends lost 7 bases and 2 bases, in that order; junction bases with no gene match: 4. The germline gives CDR1 ENHRY, CDR2 SYGVKD. The rearrangement joins TRBV10-3 to TRBJ2-7, with 11 bases fitting TRBD2. Sequenced input: peripheral blood. The receptor was derived from a woman aged 18 to 35 with stable Graves' hyperthyroidism. Some clones in this sample may be carry-over from other donors' samples. CDR3 sequence reads: CAIMGTSGPYEQYF. In DNA, the CDR3 is TGTGCCATCATGGGGACTAGCGGCCCCTACGAGCAGTACTTC.